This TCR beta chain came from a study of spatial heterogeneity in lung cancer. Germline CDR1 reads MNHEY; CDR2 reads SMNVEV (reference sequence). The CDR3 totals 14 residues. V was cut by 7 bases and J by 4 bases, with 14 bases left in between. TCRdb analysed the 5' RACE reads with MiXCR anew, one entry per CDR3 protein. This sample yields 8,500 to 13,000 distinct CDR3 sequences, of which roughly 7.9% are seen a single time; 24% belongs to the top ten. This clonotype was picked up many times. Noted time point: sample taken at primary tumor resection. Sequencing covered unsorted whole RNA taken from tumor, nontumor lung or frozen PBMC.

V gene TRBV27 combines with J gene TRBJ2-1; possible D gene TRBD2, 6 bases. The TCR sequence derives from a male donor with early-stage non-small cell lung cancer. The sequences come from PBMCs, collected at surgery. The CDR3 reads CASTEAGRYNEQFF. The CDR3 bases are TGTGCCAGCACAGAGGCGGGACGGTACAATGAGCAGTTCTTC.